The clone carrying this TCR beta chain was seen a few times. What it recognizes is unknown. The sample comes from a study of post-analysis software for immune sequencing data. Background on the study: As for disease course, relapsing-remitting, secondary progressive and progressive-relapsing multiple sclerosis were all included.

The TCR beta cDNA libraries contained unique molecular identifiers. MiXCR, run by TCRdb on the PCR reads, gives a single entry per CDR3 protein. The data contain 700,000 to 900,000 distinct CDR3 sequences, approximately 44% of them seen just once; the ten biggest clones take up roughly 4.9%. Broader study findings: Relative to controls, patients had about 5 TRBV segments at higher frequency, with TRBV5-6, TRBV5-1 and TRBV20-1 among these. F-measure co-clustering was strong for batch-matched samples. Normalized Chao1 diversity in multiple sclerosis patients fell significantly below that of controls.

The CDR3 extends over 14 amino acids. V was cut by 1 base and J by 4 bases, with 13 bases left in between. Germline V gene lookup returns CDR1 SQVTM and CDR2 ANQGSEA. This receptor was obtained from a girl aged 5 to 17 with multiple sclerosis. The chain uses TRBV29-1 and TRBJ2-5; maybe TRBD1 (5 bases). Sequencing was done on a sample of blood. This chain's CDR3 is CSVEVREMRETQYF. The DNA of the CDR3 is TGCAGCGTTGAAGTCAGGGAAATGCGAGAGACCCAGTACTTC.